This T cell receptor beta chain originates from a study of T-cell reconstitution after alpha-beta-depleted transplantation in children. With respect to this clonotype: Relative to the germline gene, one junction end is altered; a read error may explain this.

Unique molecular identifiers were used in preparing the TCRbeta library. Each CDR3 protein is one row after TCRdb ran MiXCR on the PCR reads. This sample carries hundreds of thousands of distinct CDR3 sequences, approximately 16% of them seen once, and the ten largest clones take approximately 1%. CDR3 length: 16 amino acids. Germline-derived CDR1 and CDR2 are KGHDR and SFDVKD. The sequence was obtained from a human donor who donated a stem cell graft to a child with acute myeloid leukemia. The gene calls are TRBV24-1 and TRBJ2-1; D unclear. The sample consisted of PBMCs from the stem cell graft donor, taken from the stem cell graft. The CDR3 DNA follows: TGTGCCACCAGTGATTTAAAGGGAAGCTCCTACAGTGAGCAGTTCTTC. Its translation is CATSDLKGSSYSEQFF.